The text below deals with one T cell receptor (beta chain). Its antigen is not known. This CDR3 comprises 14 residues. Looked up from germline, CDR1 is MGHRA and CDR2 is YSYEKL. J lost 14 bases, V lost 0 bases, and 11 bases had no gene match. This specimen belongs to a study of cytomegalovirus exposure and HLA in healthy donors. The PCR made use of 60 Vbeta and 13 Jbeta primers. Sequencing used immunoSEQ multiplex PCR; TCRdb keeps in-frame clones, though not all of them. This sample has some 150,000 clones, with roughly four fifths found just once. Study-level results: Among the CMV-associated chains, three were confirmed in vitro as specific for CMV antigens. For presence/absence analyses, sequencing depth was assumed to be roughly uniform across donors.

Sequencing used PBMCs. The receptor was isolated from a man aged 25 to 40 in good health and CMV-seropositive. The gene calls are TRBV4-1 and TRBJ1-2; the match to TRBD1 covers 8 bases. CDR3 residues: CASSQEGTGGPLTF. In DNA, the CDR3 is TGCGCCAGCAGCCAAGAGGGAACAGGGGGACCTTTAACCTTC.